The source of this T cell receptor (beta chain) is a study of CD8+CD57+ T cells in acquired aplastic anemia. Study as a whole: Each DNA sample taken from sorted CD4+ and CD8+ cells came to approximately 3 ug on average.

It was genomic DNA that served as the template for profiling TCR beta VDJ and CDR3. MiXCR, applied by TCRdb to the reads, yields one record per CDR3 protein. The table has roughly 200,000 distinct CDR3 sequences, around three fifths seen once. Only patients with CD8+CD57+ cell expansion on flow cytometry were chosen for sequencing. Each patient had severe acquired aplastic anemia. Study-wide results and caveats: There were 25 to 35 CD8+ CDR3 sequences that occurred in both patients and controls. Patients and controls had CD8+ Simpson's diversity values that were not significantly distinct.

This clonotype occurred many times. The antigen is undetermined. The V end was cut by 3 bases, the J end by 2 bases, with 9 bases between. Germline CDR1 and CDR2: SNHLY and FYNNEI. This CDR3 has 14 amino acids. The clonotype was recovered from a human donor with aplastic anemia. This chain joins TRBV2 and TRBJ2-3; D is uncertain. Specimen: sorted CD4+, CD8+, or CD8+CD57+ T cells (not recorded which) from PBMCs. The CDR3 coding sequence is TGTGCCAGCAGTGAGGCATACTACACAGATACGCAGTATTTT. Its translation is CASSEAYYTDTQYF.